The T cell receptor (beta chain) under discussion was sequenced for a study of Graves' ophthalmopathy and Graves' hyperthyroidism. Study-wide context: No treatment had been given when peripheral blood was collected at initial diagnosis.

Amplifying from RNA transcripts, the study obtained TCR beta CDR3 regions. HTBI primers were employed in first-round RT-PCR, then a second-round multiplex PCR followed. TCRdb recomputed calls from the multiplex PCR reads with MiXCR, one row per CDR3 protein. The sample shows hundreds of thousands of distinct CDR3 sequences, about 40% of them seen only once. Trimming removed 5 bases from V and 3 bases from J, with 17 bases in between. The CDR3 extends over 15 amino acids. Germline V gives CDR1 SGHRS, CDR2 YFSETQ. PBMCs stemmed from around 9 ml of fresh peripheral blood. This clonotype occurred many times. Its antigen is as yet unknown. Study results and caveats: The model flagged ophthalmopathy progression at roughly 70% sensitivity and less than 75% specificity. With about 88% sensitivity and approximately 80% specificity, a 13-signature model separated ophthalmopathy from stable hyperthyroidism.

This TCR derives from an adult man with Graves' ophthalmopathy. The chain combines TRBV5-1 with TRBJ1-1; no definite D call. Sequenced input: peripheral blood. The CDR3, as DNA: TGCGCCAGCAGTGAGCTGGAGGCCGTGGACACTGAAGCTTTCTTT. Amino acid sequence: CASSELEAVDTEAFF.